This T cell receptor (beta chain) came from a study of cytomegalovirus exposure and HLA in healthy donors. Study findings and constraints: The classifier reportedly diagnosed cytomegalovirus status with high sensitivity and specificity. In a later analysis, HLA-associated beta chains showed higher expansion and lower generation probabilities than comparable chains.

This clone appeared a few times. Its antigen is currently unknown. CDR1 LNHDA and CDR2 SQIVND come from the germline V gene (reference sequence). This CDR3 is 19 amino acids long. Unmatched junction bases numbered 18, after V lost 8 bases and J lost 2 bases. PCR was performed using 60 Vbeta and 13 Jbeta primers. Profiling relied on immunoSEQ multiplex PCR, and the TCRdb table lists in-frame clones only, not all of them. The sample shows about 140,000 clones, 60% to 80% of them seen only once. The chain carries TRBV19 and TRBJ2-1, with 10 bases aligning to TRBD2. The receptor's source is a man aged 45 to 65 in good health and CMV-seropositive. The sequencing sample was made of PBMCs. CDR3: CASERGGASGSRAYNEQFF. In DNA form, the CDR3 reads TGTGCCAGTGAGAGAGGGGGGGCTAGCGGGAGTAGGGCCTACAATGAGCAGTTCTTC.